The clone carrying this T cell receptor (beta chain) was counted many times. Its antigen is still unknown. Unfractionated whole blood yielded total RNA. It was the library that attached unique molecular identifiers to individual cDNA molecules. In the original workflow: Between about 20,000 and 690,600 TCRs appeared in each sample, and the median stood at about 100,000. TCRdb re-analysed the reads in MiXCR, keeping a single row per CDR3 protein. TCRdb's processing, not the study's, gives the V and J calls here. This table holds around 120,000 distinct CDR3 sequences, around 9% found once. This CDR3 has 13 amino acids. With 4 bases clipped from V and 8 bases from J, the junction kept 7 bases outside the gene matches. The V gene's germline CDR1 is SGHTA and CDR2 FQGNSA. The data stem from a study of human T cells and chemical hapten exposure. Study information: TCR yields per sample varied mostly from small pooled library volume differences.

Study-level points and caveats: TCRs at high frequency, those above 1 in 1000, did not change with DPC sensitization.

V gene TRBV7-2 combines with J gene TRBJ1-1, with 7 bases lining up with TRBD1. This TCR was recovered from a human donor in good health. Some clones in this sample may be carry-over from other donors' samples. The sequencing sample was made of whole blood. This chain's CDR3 is CASSSRQGEEAFF. The CDR3 bases are TGTGCCAGCAGCTCTCGACAGGGAGAAGAAGCTTTCTTT.